This TCR beta chain emerged from a study of OX40 agonist ivuxolimab in advanced cancers. Some background on the complete study: Ivuxolimab was a fully human IgG2 agonistic monoclonal antibody targeting the costimulatory receptor OX40 (CD134). In the dose-escalation cohort, 65% to 85% of patients were male, and the mean age was around 60 years with a range of roughly 20 to 85. The monotherapy dose-escalation portion (N of about 47 patients) of the phase I ivuxolimab trial is reported in the paper. Patients were allowed to have had prior anti-PD-1, anti-PD-L1 or anti-CTLA-4 therapy, and 40% of the dose-escalation patients had been treated with checkpoint inhibitors. The purpose of peripheral TCRbeta sequencing was to test whether ivuxolimab changed TCR sequence diversity and led to clonal T-cell expansion. Three dose-escalation patients achieved partial responses, one with hepatocellular carcinoma and two with cutaneous melanoma. Of the approximately 54 dose-escalation patients, hepatocellular carcinoma was present in about 20, melanoma in approximately 15, renal cell carcinoma in 9 and head and neck cancer in 9. Intravenous ivuxolimab was administered to patients every 2 weeks at six dose levels: 0.01, 0.1, 0.3, 1.5, 3 and 10 mg/kg.

As regards this clone: Its antigen target is currently unknown. No much larger clonotype is one base removed from it; base qualities were not supplied.

Genomic DNA was extracted from sorted cells for sequencing of the TCRbeta CDR3 region. The immunoSEQ Assay was used to sequence the TCRbeta CDR3 regions. What TCRdb holds here is the immuneACCESS table cut down to in-frame rearrangements. Part of the clones is not present; checked against another copy, under half of the missing clones reflect an unresolved V gene, and the others are unexplained. This sample holds 65,000 to 85,000 clones; roughly 92% were observed only once. Together, the top ten hold about 8.3% of the sample. The trial excluded patients who had a history of autoimmune disease or who were on systemic immunosuppression. In every dose cohort, peripheral blood was drawn for TCR sequencing at baseline, cycle 4 day 1, and cycle 7 day 1. The samples were taken from a phase I, first-in-human, multicenter, open-label dose-escalation trial of ivuxolimab. The trial enrolled adults with locally advanced or metastatic head and neck squamous cell, hepatocellular, melanoma or renal cell carcinoma. CD4+ and CD8+ T cells were sorted separately from peripheral blood before TCR sequencing.

Findings and caveats that apply to the study as a whole: Antigen specificity was not determined for the clonally expanded peripheral T cells. In partial responders in the 0.1-3.0 mg/kg groups, normalized peripheral clonal expansion was found to be among the lowest, especially among CD8+ T cells. After ivuxolimab, expanded clones were on average more numerous among CD8+ T cells than among CD4+ T cells. Low levels of normalized T-cell clonal expansion were also seen in some patients who did not respond. At doses of 0.1 to 3.0 mg/kg, clonal expansion of both CD4+ and CD8+ T cells in blood was seen between baseline and week 6.

The sequence was collected from an adult with an advanced solid tumor such as melanoma, head and neck, liver or kidney cancer. The material sequenced was CD4+ or CD8+ T cells sorted from blood, taken in a trial of the OX40 agonist ivuxolimab.

Here is the DNA: TGCGCCAGCAGCTTGGCCACAGACTACGAGCAGTACTTC. This gives the protein CASSLATDYEQYF. Rearrangement joined TRBV5-1 to TRBJ2-7; the D gene is unclear. V is clipped by 0 bases and J by 3 bases, and the sequence between their germline boundaries is 7 bases long. The CDR3, cysteine through phenylalanine, is 13 amino acids long. Only CDR3 DNA is held: 39 bases, read in frame from base 1. The germline V gene specifies SGHRS as CDR1 and YFSETQ as CDR2.